The rows below give T cell receptor beta chains drawn from one sample of a study of blood T cell repertoires in COVID-19. Repertoires were generated with immunoSEQ multiplex PCR, while TCRdb's copy carries only in-frame clones and drops some. The sample holds approximately 210,000 clones, under 95% seen once. Input material: peripheral blood. These TCRs come from a man aged 25 to 45 with acute or convalescent COVID-19. The CDR3 runs from the conserved cysteine through the conserved F or W. The order of the fields is CDR3 protein, V gene, J gene, clone size. The size field is filled for only some rows; it gives once, few, many or a size class.

CDR3: CASSLSQGAAQPQHF; V: TRBV7-2; J: TRBJ1-5; size: -
CDR3: CASSRAAGEAYEQYF; V: TRBV19; J: TRBJ2-7; size: -
CDR3: CASSRGTSGRGETQYF; V: TRBV5-1; J: TRBJ2-5; size: -
CDR3: CASSLAGATDTQYF; V: TRBV5-1; J: TRBJ2-3; size: -
CDR3: CASSPLLVAGELFF; V: TRBV3-1/TRBV3-2; J: TRBJ2-2; size: once
CDR3: CASSQGGTGGVGNYGYTF; V: TRBV4-1; J: TRBJ1-2; size: -
CDR3: CAISESAKTSGTSSYNEQFF; V: TRBV10-3; J: TRBJ2-1; size: -
CDR3: CASSVDMLYSPLHF; V: TRBV19; J: TRBJ1-6; size: few
CDR3: CASSSGTLQETQYF; V: TRBV5-1; J: TRBJ2-5; size: -
CDR3: CASRRGGTRHSGNTIYF; V: TRBV28; J: TRBJ1-3; size: -
CDR3: CASSIEQDRGNQPQHF; V: TRBV19; J: TRBJ1-5; size: -
CDR3: CASSVGEADTQYF; V: TRBV6-4; J: TRBJ2-3; size: -
CDR3: CASSFRGLGGNTIYF; V: TRBV27; J: TRBJ1-3; size: -
CDR3: CASSATGFYTF; V: TRBV27; J: TRBJ1-2; size: -
CDR3: CASSYQGLGNSPLHF; V: TRBV6-5; J: TRBJ1-6; size: -
CDR3: CASAQGTSPLHF; V: TRBV28; J: TRBJ1-6; size: -
CDR3: CASSPDRDEQYF; V: TRBV19; J: TRBJ2-7; size: -
CDR3: CASSHTGTGGYNEQLF; V: TRBV7-9; J: TRBJ2-1; size: -
CDR3: CSVEPGGQGAEQYF; V: TRBV29-1; J: TRBJ2-7; size: -
CDR3: CACQDRRTMNTEAFF; V: TRBV30; J: TRBJ1-1; size: -
CDR3: CASSVGQGILNTEAFF; V: TRBV7-8; J: TRBJ1-1; size: -
CDR3: CASRPGQGGNTIYF; V: TRBV6-5; J: TRBJ1-3; size: -
CDR3: CASSISSAGHSGNTIYF; V: TRBV19; J: TRBJ1-3; size: -
CDR3: CASSPGGSREGEQFF; V: TRBV18; J: TRBJ2-1; size: -
CDR3: CASSLVEGAFWANTEAFF; V: TRBV5-8; J: TRBJ1-1; size: -
CDR3: CASRPWDIAYNEQFF; V: TRBV7-9; J: TRBJ2-1; size: -
CDR3: CASSAGTSGVDEQFF; V: TRBV6-1; J: TRBJ2-1; size: -
CDR3: CASRTGTGNTGELFF; V: TRBV5-4; J: TRBJ2-2; size: -
CDR3: CASSARQGPYYEQYF; V: TRBV21-1; J: TRBJ2-7; size: -